The present entry profiles one T cell receptor beta chain with its context. TCRdb's table, derived via immunoSEQ multiplex PCR, lists solely in-frame clones and lacks some. Of about 12,000 clones detected, approximately 80% appear once; the ten largest clones hold 10% to 15%. This record comes from a study of tumor-infiltrating lymphocytes in localized non-small cell lung cancer. Study in general: The cohort mixed smokers and never-smokers, several histologies, and some post-neoadjuvant-chemotherapy samples.

This sequence was found in a human donor with non-small cell lung cancer. Material for sequencing was lung tumor tissue.

CDR3: CASSQDGTGDRGYTF. CDR3 DNA sequence: TGCGCCAGCAGCCAAGACGGGACAGGGGATCGCGGCTACACCTTC. The gene calls are TRBV4-1 and TRBJ1-2; 10 nucleotides align to TRBD1. The CDR3 runs to 15 residues. In germline, CDR1 is MGHRA, CDR2 YSYEKL. Trimming took 0 bases from V and 8 from J; bases not matched to a gene: 6.